This T cell receptor beta chain was recorded in a study of cytomegalovirus exposure and HLA in healthy donors. Study results and limitations: Cytomegalovirus-associated status was assigned to about 170 TCR beta chains.

In germline, CDR1 is PRHDT, CDR2 FYEKMQ (reference sequence). This CDR3 is built from 15 residues. The trim removed 0 bases at V and 9 bases at J, leaving 8 bases unmatched. With respect to this clone: No antigen is known for it.

Researchers ran the PCR with 60 Vbeta and 13 Jbeta primers. Some clones are missing from TCRdb's copy, which holds only in-frame ones; the method was immunoSEQ multiplex PCR. With tens of thousands of clones in the sample, the ten largest clones hold approximately 10%. This chain joins TRBV13 and TRBJ1-1, with 9 bases fitting TRBD1. The sequence was obtained from a woman in her forties or fifties in good health and CMV-seropositive. The sequenced sample consisted of PBMCs. The CDR3 spells CASSLGAGTGTKAFF. The CDR3 DNA follows: TGTGCCAGCAGCTTAGGCGCCGGGACAGGGACAAAAGCTTTCTTT.